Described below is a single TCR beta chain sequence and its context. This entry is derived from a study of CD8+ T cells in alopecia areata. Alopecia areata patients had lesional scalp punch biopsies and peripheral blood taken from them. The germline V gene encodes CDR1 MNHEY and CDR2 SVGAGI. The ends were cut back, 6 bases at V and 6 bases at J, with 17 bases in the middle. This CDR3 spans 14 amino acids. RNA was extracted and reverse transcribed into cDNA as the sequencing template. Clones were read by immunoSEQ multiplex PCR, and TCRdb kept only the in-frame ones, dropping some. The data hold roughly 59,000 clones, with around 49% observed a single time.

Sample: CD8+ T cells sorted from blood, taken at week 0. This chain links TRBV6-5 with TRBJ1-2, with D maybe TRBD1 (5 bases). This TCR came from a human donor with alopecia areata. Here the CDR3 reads CASSYYSGGNGYTF. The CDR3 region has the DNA TGTGCCAGCAGCTATTACTCTGGGGGGAATGGCTACACCTTC.